Listed here are 7 T cell receptor beta chains from one sample, sequenced in a study of T cell changes during pregnancy in multiple sclerosis. Generated by immunoSEQ multiplex PCR, the TCRdb table keeps only in-frame clones and is missing some. The repertoire holds approximately 53,000 clones, with approximately 92% as singletons. Sequences were derived from CD4+ T cells from peripheral blood mononuclear cells, sampled in the third trimester of pregnancy. These receptors came from a female donor with multiple sclerosis, enrolled in a pregnancy study.

The gene calls are TRBV10-3 and TRBJ1-2, with TRBD1 matching 10 bases. Germline trimming cut 5 bases from V and 5 bases from J; bases unmatched to any gene: 5. The germline CDR1 and CDR2 sequences are ENHRY and SYGVKD. The CDR3 loop spans 14 amino acids. The CDR3 region has the DNA TGTGCCATCAGTACCGGGACAGGGGTATATGGCTACACCTTC. Its protein is CAISTGTGVYGYTF.

V is TRBV7-9 and J is TRBJ1-5; tentative D call: TRBD1 (5 bases). The V gene's germline CDR1 is SEHNR and CDR2 FQNEAQ (reference sequence). V shed 4 bases and J shed 0 bases, with 16 bases lying between them. The CDR3 is 17 residues long. The CDR3 sequence is CASSSAGGDYSNQPQHF. DNA for the CDR3: TGTGCCAGCAGCTCCGCCGGGGGGGACTATAGCAATCAGCCCCAGCATTTT.

The rearrangement uses TRBV6-5 and TRBJ1-5; 8 nucleotides agree with TRBD1. The length of the CDR3 is 14 residues. Germline loops: CDR1 MNHEY, CDR2 SVGAGI. Trimming at V came to 6 bases and at J to 7 bases, leaving 8 bases not matched to a gene. The CDR3 region is CASRTTGEFQPQHF. The CDR3 DNA follows: TGTGCCAGCAGAACGACAGGGGAATTCCAGCCCCAGCATTTT.

This chain joins TRBV5-1 and TRBJ1-6; a possible D gene is TRBD1 (5 bases). This CDR3 spans 16 amino acids. Per the germline V gene, CDR1 is SGHRS and CDR2 is YFSETQ. The germline V and J ends were trimmed by 2 bases and 6 bases, with 15 bases remaining between them. CDR3 region: CASSFNAQGPNSPLHF. CDR3 coding DNA: TGCGCCAGCAGCTTTAATGCCCAGGGTCCTAATTCACCCCTCCACTTT.

The chain is built from TRBV6-6 and TRBJ2-7; D unresolved. CDR1 MNHNY and CDR2 SVGAGI come from the germline V gene (reference sequence). Trimming removed 0 bases from V and 4 bases from J, with 7 bases in between. CDR3 length: 13 residues. The CDR3 nucleotides are TGTGCCAGCAGTTACTCGACCGGGTACGAGCAGTACTTC. Residues: CASSYSTGYEQYF.

The chain couples TRBV5-4 to TRBJ1-4; 7 bases align to TRBD1. The CDR3 totals 16 residues. Per the germline V gene, CDR1 is SGHNT and CDR2 is YYREEE (reference sequence). After removal of 0 bases from V and 4 bases from J, the junction contained 6 bases not matched to a gene. CDR3 nucleotide sequence: TGTGCCAGCAGCTTGGGGACAGGAGCCTTTAATGAAAAACTGTTTTTT. Translation gives CASSLGTGAFNEKLFF.

In nucleotides, the CDR3 is TGTGCCAGCGGGACAGCCACCTACGAGCAGTACTTC. Its translation is CASGTATYEQYF. The V call is TRBV6-5, the J call TRBJ2-7; 7 bases line up with TRBD1. The CDR3 spans 12 residues. In germline, CDR1 is MNHEY, CDR2 SVGAGI. V lost 8 bases and J lost 2; bases outside the gene matches: 3.